This T cell receptor (beta chain) was retrieved from a study of cytomegalovirus exposure and HLA in healthy donors. Per the germline V gene, CDR1 is LNHDA and CDR2 is SQIVND (reference sequence). Trimming cost V 5 bases and J 3 bases, with 17 bases left between them. This CDR3 region has 15 residues. The PCR had 60 Vbeta and 13 Jbeta primers. Generated by immunoSEQ multiplex PCR, the TCRdb table keeps only in-frame clones and is missing some. Altogether approximately 150,000 clones are present, 50% to 75% being singletons, with the ten largest covering around 3%. The rearrangement joins TRBV19 to TRBJ2-7, with D possibly being TRBD2 (7 bases). The source is a woman aged 25-40 years in good health and CMV-seropositive. Material for sequencing was PBMCs. CDR3 DNA sequence: TGTGCCAGTAGTGTCGCCGGGGGGCTTATCTACGAGCAGTACTTC. This translates into CASSVAGGLIYEQYF.